A selection of T cell receptor beta chains follows, all from one sample in a study of cytomegalovirus exposure and HLA in healthy donors. TCRdb keeps only in-frame clones here, not all; method: immunoSEQ multiplex PCR. The sample records about 160,000 clones, approximately 81% being singletons. Material: PBMCs. These receptors originate from a man younger than 30 in good health and CMV-seropositive. The CDR3 runs from the conserved cysteine through the conserved F or W. A D gene is named only where the DNA matches it firmly. Some rows have no size entry. The others give once, few or many, or a class for an expanded clone.

J gene | V gene | D gene | clone size | CDR3 DNA | CDR3 protein
TRBJ1-1 | TRBV18 | - | - | TGTGCCAGCTCACCTTTCAACAGCGGCATGAACACTGAAGCTTTCTTT | CASSPFNSGMNTEAFF
TRBJ1-2 | TRBV4-1 | - | - | TGCGCCAGCAGCCAAGATTCCGCTAACTATGGCTACACCTTC | CASSQDSANYGYTF
TRBJ2-7 | TRBV4-3 | - | - | TGCGCCAGCAGCCAAGAGTTGACGGGTGCGGGATACGAGCAGTACTTC | CASSQELTGAGYEQYF
TRBJ2-5 | TRBV5-4 | - | - | TGTGCCAGCAGCTTGGTACAGGGCAACCAAGAGACCCAGTACTTC | CASSLVQGNQETQYF
TRBJ1-1 | TRBV5-4 | TRBD1 | - | TGTGCCAGCAGCTTGGGGGGGGACAGGGAGAACACTGAAGCTTTCTTT | CASSLGGDRENTEAFF
TRBJ1-3 | TRBV4-1 | - | - | TGCGCCAGCAGCCAAGAAGGGGCTGGAAACACCATATATTTT | CASSQEGAGNTIYF
TRBJ1-1 | TRBV27 | - | - | TGTGCCAGCAGTCCCCATTCGGAGCCGAACACTGAAGCTTTCTTT | CASSPHSEPNTEAFF
TRBJ1-3 | TRBV7-3 | - | once | TGTGCCAGCAGAGGGGATTATGGAAACACCATATATTTT | CASRGDYGNTIYF
TRBJ2-7 | TRBV6-5 | - | - | TGTGCCAGCAGCCGTGAGACAGACGGCCACGAGCAGTACTTC | CASSRETDGHEQYF
TRBJ2-6 | TRBV7-9 | - | - | TGTGCCAGCAGCTTAGGGCAGGCTGGGGCCAACGTCCTGACTTTC | CASSLGQAGANVLTF
TRBJ1-5 | TRBV7-2 | - | - | TGTGCCAGCAGCTCACAATCGGGTGAGGGTCAGCCCCAGCATTTT | CASSSQSGEGQPQHF
TRBJ2-1 | TRBV6-1 | TRBD1 | - | TGTGCCAGCAGTTGGACAGGGGGCAATGAGCAGTTCTTC | CASSWTGGNEQFF
TRBJ2-3 | TRBV7-9 | - | - | TGTGCCAGCAGCTCTAGCACAGATACGCAGTATTTT | CASSSSTDTQYF
TRBJ1-1 | TRBV7-9 | - | - | TGTGCCAGCAGCTTAGGGCAGATGAACACTGAAGCTTTCTTT | CASSLGQMNTEAFF
TRBJ2-1 | TRBV6-1 | - | - | TGTGCCAGCAGTGAAGGGTCCAGGGGATACTACAATGAGCAGTTCTTC | CASSEGSRGYYNEQFF
TRBJ1-2 | TRBV18 | TRBD1 | - | TGTGCCAGCTCACCATCGACAGGGGATGGCTACACCTTC | CASSPSTGDGYTF
TRBJ1-2 | TRBV5-6 | - | - | TGTGCCAGCAGCTTAGATGGGAGGGGCTACACCTTC | CASSLDGRGYTF
TRBJ1-1 | TRBV29-1 | TRBD1 | - | TGCAGCGTTGTGGCAGGGGGCCCCATGAACACTGAAGCTTTCTTT | CSVVAGGPMNTEAFF
TRBJ2-3 | TRBV4-1 | TRBD2 | - | TGCGCCAGCAGCCTATTACCCGGGACTAGCGGCCCAGATACGCAGTATTTT | CASSLLPGTSGPDTQYF
TRBJ1-2 | TRBV6-5 | - | - | TGTGCCAGCAGTTACCTCGGGGGCTACACCTTC | CASSYLGGYTF
TRBJ2-2 | TRBV6-6 | TRBD1 | - | TGTGCCAGCGGGACAGGGGAACACGGGGAGCTGTTTTTT | CASGTGEHGELFF
TRBJ2-7 | TRBV6-5 | - | - | TGTGCCACCAAAGTCCCTTTGAGTTCTGAGCAGTACTTC | CATKVPLSSEQYF
TRBJ1-4 | TRBV5-5 | - | - | TGTGCCAGCAGCTTGGCACAGGGCCACCTCTCAACTAATGAAAAACTGTTTTTT | CASSLAQGHLSTNEKLFF
TRBJ1-6 | TRBV7-3 | - | - | TGTGCCAGCAGCTTATCTGGGCCGGATTCACCCCTCCACTTT | CASSLSGPDSPLHF